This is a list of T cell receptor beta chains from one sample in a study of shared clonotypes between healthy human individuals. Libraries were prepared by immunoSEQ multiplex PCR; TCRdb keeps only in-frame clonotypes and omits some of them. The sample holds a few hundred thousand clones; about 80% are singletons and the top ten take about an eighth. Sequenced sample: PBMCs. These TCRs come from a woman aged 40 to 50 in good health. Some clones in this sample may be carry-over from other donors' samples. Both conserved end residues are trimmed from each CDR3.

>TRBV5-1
ASSLGGTLYNEQF
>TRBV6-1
ASREAWRGTRGQPQH
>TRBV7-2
ASSQVVGRPQH
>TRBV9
ASSEGPGGTEAF
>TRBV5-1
ASSFPGNTEAF
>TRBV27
ASSLASQGTNQPQH
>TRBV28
ASSLKYRDKASYEQY
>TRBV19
ASSLSSGRGDEQF
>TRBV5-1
ASSLAGGSAYEQY
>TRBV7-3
ASSLTGTSGSVTDTQY
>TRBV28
ASRRPSTSETYEQY
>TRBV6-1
ASSAGTGALFEAF
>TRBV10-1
ASSESILNTGELF
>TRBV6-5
ASRPSGGGETQY
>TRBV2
ASSAVSYEQY
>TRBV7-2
ASSFNLAGGPGQF
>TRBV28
ASSLTDNQPQH
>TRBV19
ASTRTGGGNTEAF
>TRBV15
ATSRGIAGRVGTDTQY
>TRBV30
AWSVQGVFGVTEAF
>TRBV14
ASSHLAGALNEQF
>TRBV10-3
AIRDSGSTDTQY
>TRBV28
ASTPAEGYGYT
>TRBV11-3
ASSPGLAVTDTQY
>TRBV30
AWSEIGQGYYEQY
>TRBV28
ASLGQDVDGYT
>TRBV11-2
ASSSQIRDTEAF
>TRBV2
ASEYQETQY
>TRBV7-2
ASSSDRHEQF